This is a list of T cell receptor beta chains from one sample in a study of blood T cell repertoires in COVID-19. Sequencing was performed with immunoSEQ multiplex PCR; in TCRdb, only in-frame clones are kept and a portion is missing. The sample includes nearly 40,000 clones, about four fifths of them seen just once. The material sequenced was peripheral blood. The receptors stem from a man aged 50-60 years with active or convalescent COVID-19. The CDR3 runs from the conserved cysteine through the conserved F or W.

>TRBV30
CAWSHGGRSNEKLFF
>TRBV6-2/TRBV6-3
CASSYSGTALYGYTF
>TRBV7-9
CASSGEEQGAEAFF
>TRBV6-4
CASSKTTGGTDTQYF
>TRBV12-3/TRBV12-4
CASSRGRGAFF
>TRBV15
CATSGRTGLQETQYF
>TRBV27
CASRTGRGDTQYF
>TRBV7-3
CASSVGGTANYGYTF
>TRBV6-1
CASSEGQSLPQHF
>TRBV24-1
CATSDLQEVNYGYTF
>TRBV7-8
CASSLGYGANTEAFF
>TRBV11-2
CASSQGSGLAYEQYF
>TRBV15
CATSVPTGGQDREKLFF
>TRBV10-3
CAISIYREGTGELFF
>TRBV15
CATSRDDRGDSPLHF
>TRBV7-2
CASSPPGGGKYGYTF
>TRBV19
CATRQGTQYNSPLHF
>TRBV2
CASSEAGQEYF
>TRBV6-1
CASSDFEGDTGELFF
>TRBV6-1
CASSEAKTSSPSGGQSEQFF
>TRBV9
CASSVAAGNMNTEAFF
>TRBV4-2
CASSQPGLEEETQYF
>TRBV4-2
CASSQEWQRGTQYF
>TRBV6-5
CASTHLRGGSEKLFF
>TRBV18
CASSPRRGQDLNYGYTF
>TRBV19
CASSIVQTGANVLTF
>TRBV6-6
CASRPGGQETQYF
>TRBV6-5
CASSYYGGIYEQYF
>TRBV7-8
CASSFLLGQRQETQYF